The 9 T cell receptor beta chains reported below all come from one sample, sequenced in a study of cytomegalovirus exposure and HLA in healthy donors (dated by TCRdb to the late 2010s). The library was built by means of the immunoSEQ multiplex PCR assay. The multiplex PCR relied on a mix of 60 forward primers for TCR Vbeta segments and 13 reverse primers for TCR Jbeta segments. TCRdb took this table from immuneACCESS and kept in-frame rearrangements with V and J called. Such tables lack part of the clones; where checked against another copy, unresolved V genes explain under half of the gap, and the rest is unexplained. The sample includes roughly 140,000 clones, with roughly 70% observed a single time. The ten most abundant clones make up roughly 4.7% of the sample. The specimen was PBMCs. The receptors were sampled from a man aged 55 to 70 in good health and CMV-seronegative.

CDR3 region: CASSHLQGVDYNEQFF. CDR3 nucleotide sequence: TGTGCCAGCAGCCACTTACAGGGGGTGGACTACAATGAGCAGTTCTTC. The chain links TRBV14 to TRBJ2-1; TRBD1 agrees at 8 bases. Germline CDR1 and CDR2: SGHDN and FVKESK. J was trimmed by 3 bases and V by 3 bases; bases with no gene match: 7. The CDR3 runs to 16 residues.

The CDR3 is CASSLVGQQETQYF. The CDR3, as DNA: TGTGCCAGCAGCTTGGTTGGACAGCAAGAGACCCAGTACTTC. The chain carries TRBV5-4 and TRBJ2-5; the D gene is possibly TRBD1 (6 bases). The germline V gene has CDR1 SGHNT and CDR2 YYREEE (reference sequence). The CDR3 covers 14 residues. Between the trimmed V and J ends, which lost 0 bases and 2 bases, there was a span of 8 bases.

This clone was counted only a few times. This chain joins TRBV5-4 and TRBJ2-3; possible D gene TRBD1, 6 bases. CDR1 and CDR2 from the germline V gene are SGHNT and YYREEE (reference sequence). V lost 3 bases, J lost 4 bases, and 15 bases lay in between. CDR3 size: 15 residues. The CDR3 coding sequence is TGTGCCAGCAGCTCGATTTTAGGACAGTCAGATACGCAGTATTTT. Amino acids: CASSSILGQSDTQYF.

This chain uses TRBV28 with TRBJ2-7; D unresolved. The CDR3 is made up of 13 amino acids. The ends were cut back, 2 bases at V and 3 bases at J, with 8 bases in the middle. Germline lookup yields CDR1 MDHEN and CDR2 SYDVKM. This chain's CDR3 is CASSLEAVYEQYF. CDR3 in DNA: TGTGCCAGCAGTTTAGAGGCGGTCTACGAGCAGTACTTC.

The CDR3 spells CSVVGDRGNDEQYF. CDR3 DNA sequence: TGCAGCGTGGTAGGGGACAGGGGTAACGACGAGCAGTACTTC. The gene calls are TRBV29-1 and TRBJ2-7; the match to TRBD1 covers 10 bases. V lost 6 bases and J lost 5; bases outside the gene matches: 10. From germline, CDR1 is SQVTM and CDR2 ANQGSEA. There are 14 residues in the CDR3.

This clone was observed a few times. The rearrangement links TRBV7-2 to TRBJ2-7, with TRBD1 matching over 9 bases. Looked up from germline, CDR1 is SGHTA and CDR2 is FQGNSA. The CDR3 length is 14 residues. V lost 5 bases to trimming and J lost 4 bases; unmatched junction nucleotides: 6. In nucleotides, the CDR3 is TGTGCCAGCAGCGTACAGGGGGCTATTTACGAGCAGTACTTC. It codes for CASSVQGAIYEQYF.

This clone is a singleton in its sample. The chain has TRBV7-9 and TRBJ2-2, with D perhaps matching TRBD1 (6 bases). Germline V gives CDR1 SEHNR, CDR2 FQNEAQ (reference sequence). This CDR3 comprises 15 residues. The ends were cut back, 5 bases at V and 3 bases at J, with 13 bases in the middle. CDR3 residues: CASSDRQDYTGELFF. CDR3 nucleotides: TGTGCCAGCAGCGACCGACAGGACTACACCGGGGAGCTGTTTTTT.

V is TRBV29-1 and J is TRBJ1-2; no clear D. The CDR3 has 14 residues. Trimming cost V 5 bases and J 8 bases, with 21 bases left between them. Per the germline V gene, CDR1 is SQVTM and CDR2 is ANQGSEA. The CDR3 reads CSVSPPGIEEGYTF. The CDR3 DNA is TGCAGCGTTTCCCCGCCCGGGATAGAGGAGGGCTACACCTTC. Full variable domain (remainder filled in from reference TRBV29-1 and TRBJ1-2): SAVISQKPSRDICQRGTSLTIQCQVDSQVTMMFWYRQQPGQSLTLIATANQGSEATYESGFVIDKFPISRPNLTFSTLTVSNMSPEDSSIYLCSVSPPGIEEGYTFGSGTRLTVV.

In DNA form, the CDR3 reads TGTGCCAGCAGCTTTCCCGTGGGGGCTACTAACTATGGCTACACCTTC. Protein: CASSFPVGATNYGYTF. The chain uses TRBV6-6 and TRBJ1-2, with D possibly being TRBD1 (6 bases). Trimming removed 6 bases at V and 0 bases at J, with 17 bases between. The CDR3 runs to 16 residues. The germline V gene encodes CDR1 MNHNY and CDR2 SVGAGI (reference sequence).